The rows below give T cell receptor beta chains drawn from one sample of a study of blood T cell repertoires in COVID-19. The repertoire was sequenced with immunoSEQ multiplex PCR; TCRdb's copy has only in-frame clones and lacks some. The sample has approximately 60,000 clones, 79% seen once; the top ten hold about 3.5%. Sequences were obtained from peripheral blood. These receptors were taken from a man aged 60 to 69 with acute or convalescent COVID-19. Both conserved end residues are part of each CDR3. The D gene is left open where the match is weak. Rows give clone size only sometimes, using once, few, many, or a class for an expanded clone.

TRBV4-1	few	TRBJ1-2	.	CASSQTGYGYTF	TGCGCCAGCAGCCAGACAGGATATGGCTACACCTTC
TRBV5-8	.	TRBJ2-7	TRBD1	CASRYLPGQGAGYEQYF	TGTGCCAGCAGATACCTTCCGGGACAGGGGGCAGGGTACGAGCAGTACTTC
TRBV20-1	.	TRBJ2-7	TRBD1	CRLDRDHEQYF	TGCAGACTGGACAGGGACCACGAGCAGTACTTC
TRBV7-2	.	TRBJ2-5	TRBD2	CASSSAGLVKETQYF	TGTGCCAGCAGCTCGGCCGGACTAGTAAAAGAGACCCAGTACTTC
TRBV19	.	TRBJ2-7	.	CASSIAHSGAYEQYF	TGTGCCAGTAGTATAGCACACTCAGGGGCCTACGAGCAGTACTTC
TRBV11-2	.	TRBJ2-5	.	CASSLVDSAYQETQYF	TGTGCCAGCAGCTTAGTCGACAGTGCGTACCAAGAGACCCAGTACTTC
TRBV12-3/TRBV12-4	few	TRBJ1-1	TRBD1	CASSLTGGKAFF	TGTGCCAGCAGTTTGACAGGGGGCAAAGCTTTCTTT
TRBV11-2	.	TRBJ2-3	TRBD2	CASSTGTSGGIQYF	TGTGCCAGCAGCACTGGGACTAGCGGGGGTATTCAGTATTTT
TRBV18	.	TRBJ2-1	TRBD2	CASSKLAGDNEQFF	TGTGCCAGCTCTAAACTAGCGGGGGACAATGAGCAGTTCTTC
TRBV14	few	TRBJ1-2	TRBD1	CASREQGDYGYTF	TGTGCCAGCAGGGAACAGGGGGACTATGGCTACACCTTC
TRBV7-2	.	TRBJ1-5	TRBD1	CASRRQGENQPQHF	TGTGCCAGCAGACGACAGGGAGAGAATCAGCCCCAGCATTTT
TRBV12-3/TRBV12-4	.	TRBJ1-1	TRBD1	CASSWDRNTEAFF	TGTGCCAGCAGCTGGGACAGAAACACTGAAGCTTTCTTT
TRBV7-9	.	TRBJ2-7	.	CASSLGIAYEQYF	TGTGCCAGCAGCTTAGGTATCGCCTACGAGCAGTACTTC
TRBV7-3	.	TRBJ2-1	.	CASSPGLSYNEQFF	TGTGCCAGCAGCCCCGGACTCTCCTACAATGAGCAGTTCTTC
TRBV18	few	TRBJ1-1	TRBD1	CASSPPSQGAMNTEAFF	TGTGCCAGCTCACCACCCTCGCAGGGGGCAATGAACACTGAAGCTTTCTTT
TRBV18	once	TRBJ1-2	.	CASSPYLEGNYGYTF	TGTGCCAGCTCACCATACCTGGAGGGGAACTATGGCTACACCTTC
TRBV24-1	.	TRBJ2-3	TRBD2	CATSPPGGAGDTQYF	TGTGCCACCAGTCCACCCGGGGGGGCCGGAGATACGCAGTATTTT
TRBV13	.	TRBJ1-1	TRBD1	CASSTGQATEAFF	TGTGCCAGCAGCACGGGACAGGCGACTGAAGCTTTCTTT
TRBV10-3	.	TRBJ2-3	TRBD2	CAIRGTSGGGDTQYF	TGTGCCATCAGGGGGACTAGCGGGGGTGGGGATACGCAGTATTTT
TRBV14	once	TRBJ1-4	.	CASSQEGSGLRLEKLFF	TGTGCCAGCAGCCAAGAGGGGAGCGGGCTCCGGTTGGAAAAACTGTTTTTT
TRBV28	.	TRBJ1-1	.	CASSFENRVNTEAFF	TGTGCCAGCAGTTTTGAGAACAGGGTGAACACTGAAGCTTTCTTT
TRBV5-6	.	TRBJ1-1	TRBD1	CASSFGTASEAFF	TGTGCCAGCAGCTTCGGGACAGCCTCTGAAGCTTTCTTT
TRBV2	.	TRBJ1-5	.	CASSEVGTLTHF	TGTGCCAGCAGTGAAGTTGGGACACTGACTCATTTT
TRBV6-2/TRBV6-3	.	TRBJ2-1	.	CASSYSSGNEQFF	TGTGCCAGCAGTTACTCGAGCGGCAATGAGCAGTTCTTC
TRBV11-3	.	TRBJ2-1	.	CASSLEGHNEQFF	TGTGCCAGCAGCTTAGAGGGCCACAATGAGCAGTTCTTC
TRBV2	.	TRBJ1-3	.	CASRGTWSSGNTIYF	TGTGCCAGCAGAGGCACTTGGAGCTCTGGAAACACCATATATTTT
TRBV6-5	few	TRBJ1-3	.	CASSRGEGGTIYF	TGTGCCAGCAGTCGGGGGGAGGGTGGCACCATATATTTT
TRBV11-1	.	TRBJ2-2	.	CASTQGKGLDTGELFF	TGTGCCAGCACACAAGGGAAGGGGCTTGACACCGGGGAGCTGTTTTTT
TRBV7-2	.	TRBJ1-4	.	CASSFSRATNEKLFF	TGTGCCAGCAGCTTTTCGCGGGCAACTAATGAAAAACTGTTTTTT
TRBV19	few	TRBJ1-1	.	CASSSTGGASEAFF	TGTGCCAGTAGTTCTACGGGTGGGGCGTCTGAAGCTTTCTTT
TRBV9	.	TRBJ2-2	.	CASSVTDTGELFF	TGTGCCAGCAGCGTAACAGACACCGGGGAGCTGTTTTTT
TRBV2	.	TRBJ1-5	TRBD1	CASSEQGEDQPQHF	TGTGCCAGCAGTGAACAGGGGGAGGATCAGCCCCAGCATTTT
TRBV5-4	.	TRBJ2-2	.	CASSLEGDTGELFF	TGTGCCAGCAGCTTGGAAGGGGACACCGGGGAGCTGTTTTTT
TRBV27	.	TRBJ2-7	TRBD1	CASSFSTGAYFYEQYF	TGTGCCAGCAGTTTCTCGACAGGGGCTTATTTCTACGAGCAGTACTTC
TRBV18	.	TRBJ2-3	TRBD2	CASSLAGDTDTQYF	TGTGCCAGCTCGCTAGCGGGGGACACAGATACGCAGTATTTT
TRBV30	.	TRBJ1-2	.	CAWSVWGGASYTF	TGTGCCTGGAGTGTATGGGGAGGGGCGAGCTACACCTTC
TRBV19	.	TRBJ1-6	.	CATRKQRGREYSPLHF	TGTGCCACTCGCAAGCAGCGGGGCAGGGAGTATTCACCCCTCCACTTT
TRBV7-2	.	TRBJ2-1	TRBD1	CASSPQAWDRGSYNEQFF	TGTGCCAGCAGCCCTCAGGCGTGGGACAGGGGCTCCTACAATGAGCAGTTCTTC
TRBV4-2	.	TRBJ1-2	.	CASSQEEGTGFVYGYTF	TGTGCCAGCAGCCAAGAAGAGGGGACTGGTTTCGTCTATGGCTACACCTTC
TRBV2	once	TRBJ1-4	.	CASCDGGEEKLFF	TGTGCCAGCTGTGACGGAGGAGAGGAAAAACTGTTTTTT
TRBV5-1	.	TRBJ2-2	.	CATRVNTGELFF	TGCGCCACGAGGGTGAACACCGGGGAGCTGTTTTTT
TRBV6-5	.	TRBJ1-4	.	CASSARLLGNEKLFF	TGTGCCAGCAGCGCAAGACTGCTCGGGAATGAAAAACTGTTTTTT
TRBV19	.	TRBJ1-2	TRBD1	CASSMFGGQVNYGYTF	TGTGCCAGTAGTATGTTCGGGGGACAGGTCAACTATGGCTACACCTTC
TRBV7-8	once	TRBJ1-2	.	CASSLRSGPNYGYTF	TGTGCCAGCAGCTTACGTTCAGGGCCAAACTATGGCTACACCTTC
TRBV5-1	.	TRBJ1-4	.	CASSKTALATNEKLFF	TGCGCCAGCAGCAAGACAGCCCTTGCAACTAATGAAAAACTGTTTTTT
TRBV21-1	.	TRBJ1-2	.	CASSKKARVDGYTF	TGTGCCAGCAGCAAAAAGGCCAGGGTTGACGGCTACACCTTC
TRBV7-3	.	TRBJ1-6	TRBD1	CASSLGQGYRAPLHF	TGTGCCAGCAGCTTAGGACAGGGATATAGGGCACCCCTCCACTTT
TRBV9	.	TRBJ1-3	.	CASSVEGGAGNTIYF	TGTGCCAGCAGCGTAGAAGGGGGGGCTGGAAACACCATATATTTT
TRBV18	.	TRBJ1-1	.	CASSPGSAPGAFF	TGTGCCAGCTCACCAGGCTCGGCCCCGGGGGCTTTCTTT
TRBV7-2	.	TRBJ2-2	.	CASSLARDGELFF	TGTGCCAGCAGCTTAGCGCGAGACGGGGAGCTGTTTTTT
TRBV29-1	.	TRBJ1-1	TRBD1	CSVVPGQVEAFF	TGCAGCGTTGTCCCGGGACAGGTTGAAGCTTTCTTT
TRBV21-1	.	TRBJ1-3	.	CASSTGQGMNTIYF	TGTGCCAGCAGTACCGGACAGGGGATGAACACCATATATTTT
TRBV19	.	TRBJ2-3	TRBD2	CASTNRGGPSTDTQYF	TGTGCCAGTACTAATCGGGGGGGCCCCAGCACAGATACGCAGTATTTT
TRBV7-3	.	TRBJ1-2	.	CASSLTALGSGMGLYGYTF	TGTGCCAGCAGCTTAACGGCCCTGGGGTCAGGCATGGGGCTCTATGGCTACACCTTC
TRBV6-5	.	TRBJ2-7	.	CASGRGAYEQYF	TGTGCCAGCGGGAGGGGGGCCTACGAGCAGTACTTC